This TCR beta chain appears in the sequencing data of a study of graft-versus-host responses after intestinal transplantation. TCRdb keeps only in-frame clones here, not all; method: immunoSEQ multiplex PCR. The sample records around 19,000 clones, approximately 45% being singletons. Germline lookup yields CDR1 LGHNT and CDR2 FRNRAP. The CDR3 length is 14 residues. Trimming took off 6 bases at V and 0 bases at J, with 11 bases between the two ends. V usage is TRBV12-5 and J usage is TRBJ1-1; D may be TRBD1 (6 bases). Sequenced material: alloreactive CD4+ T cells from a mixed lymphocyte reaction culture, taken before intestinal transplant. Sample subset: CFSE-low proliferating T cells sorted from roughly six-day pre-transplant mixed lymphocyte reaction (GvH or HvG direction). The source is a human patient who received an intestinal transplant. The chain's CDR3 is CASGTDRLNTEAFF. The DNA for the CDR3 is TGTGCTAGTGGGACGGACAGATTGAACACTGAAGCTTTCTTT.